The next 6 T cell receptor beta chains were all read from a single sample in a study of Graves' ophthalmopathy and Graves' hyperthyroidism. The authors amplified TCR beta CDR3 regions from RNA transcripts. Amplification began with first-round RT-PCR using HTBI primers, then second-round multiplex PCR was performed. TCRdb reprocessed the multiplex PCR reads with MiXCR, giving one entry per CDR3 protein. This table has some 750,000 distinct CDR3 sequences, around 40% appearing once. The sample consisted of peripheral blood. Receptors were obtained from an adult man with Graves' ophthalmopathy.

In this sample, this clonotype turned up many times. The chain is built from TRBV29-1 and TRBJ1-3; no definite D call. The CDR3 runs 14 residues. V was trimmed by 7 bases and J by 3 bases, leaving 16 bases between them. The germline CDR1 and CDR2 sequences are SQVTM and ANQGSEA. CDR3 nucleotides: TGCAGCGGTGGGGAGTACGGTTATGGAAACACCATATATTTT. This gives the protein CSGGEYGYGNTIYF.

The chain uses TRBV2 and TRBJ1-4; 11 bases map to TRBD1. This CDR3 has 17 residues. CDR1 and CDR2 (germline): SNHLY, FYNNEI. V dropped 5 bases and J dropped 4; count of bases not matched to a gene: 9. The DNA of the CDR3 is TGTGCCAGCAGTCGAAGGGTCGGGACAGGGGGTAATGAAAAACTGTTTTTT. Protein product: CASSRRVGTGGNEKLFF.

This chain joins TRBV20-1 and TRBJ1-6; a weak D match, TRBD1 (5 bases). The germline V gene encodes CDR1 DFQATT and CDR2 SNEGSKA (reference sequence). The ends were cut back, 7 bases at V and 6 bases at J, with 16 bases in the middle. The CDR3 runs 14 residues. CDR3 sequence: CSVSTGPVNSPLHF. CDR3 sequence (DNA): TGCAGTGTTTCAACGGGACCGGTTAATTCACCCCTCCACTTT.

The genes are TRBV9 and TRBJ2-2; D remains ambiguous. Germline values: CDR1 SGDLS, CDR2 YYNGEE. The CDR3 extends over 13 amino acids. With 0 bases removed from V and 9 bases from J, the gap between germline ends came to 9 bases. CDR3 sequence: CASSVVAARELFF. The CDR3 coding sequence is TGTGCCAGCAGCGTAGTCGCTGCCAGGGAGCTGTTTTTT.

This clonotype was observed a few times. The V and J genes are TRBV5-4 and TRBJ2-5, with 7 bases that match TRBD1. CDR3 length: 13 amino acids. Germline CDR1 SGHNT, CDR2 YYREEE (reference sequence). Trimming removed 4 bases from V and 7 bases from J; junction bases left unmatched: 7. CDR3 residues: CASSRDRKGTQYF. The CDR3 region has the DNA TGTGCCAGCAGCCGGGACAGAAAAGGGACCCAGTACTTC.

The table lists this clonotype with a few counts. V is TRBV7-9 and J is TRBJ2-7; maybe TRBD1 (6 bases). The length of the CDR3 is 13 residues. V lost 6 bases, J lost 3 bases, and 12 bases lay in between. Germline CDR1 SEHNR, CDR2 FQNEAQ (reference sequence). Here the CDR3 DNA reads TGTGCCAGCAGAGACGGACAGAACTACGAGCAGTACTTC. Translated, it gives CASRDGQNYEQYF.